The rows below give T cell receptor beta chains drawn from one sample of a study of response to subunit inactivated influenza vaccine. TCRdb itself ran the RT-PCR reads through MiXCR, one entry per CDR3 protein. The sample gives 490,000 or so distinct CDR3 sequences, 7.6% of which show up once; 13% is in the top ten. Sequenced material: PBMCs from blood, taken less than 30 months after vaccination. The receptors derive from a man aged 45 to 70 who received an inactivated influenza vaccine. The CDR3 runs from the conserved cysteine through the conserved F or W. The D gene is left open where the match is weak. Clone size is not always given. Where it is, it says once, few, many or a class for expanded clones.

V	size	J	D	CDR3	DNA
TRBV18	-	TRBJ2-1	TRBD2	CASSQMGGTSRNEQFF	TGTGCCAGCTCCCAAATGGGGGGGACTAGCAGAAATGAGCAGTTCTTC
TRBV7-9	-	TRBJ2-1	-	CASSQGQFGRATHEQFF	TGTGCCAGCAGCCAGGGCCAATTCGGGAGAGCGACCCATGAGCAGTTCTTC
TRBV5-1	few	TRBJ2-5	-	CASSLFSGLRQETQYF	TGCGCCAGCAGCCTGTTCTCAGGGCTAAGGCAAGAGACCCAGTACTTC
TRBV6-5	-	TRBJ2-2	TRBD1	CASSSRTGGTGELFF	TGTGCCAGCAGTTCCAGGACAGGGGGGACCGGGGAGCTGTTTTTT
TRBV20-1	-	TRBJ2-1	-	CSARKGEPEQFF	TGCAGTGCTAGAAAAGGTGAACCCGAGCAGTTCTTC
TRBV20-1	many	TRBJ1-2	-	CSANYGYTF	TGCAGTGCCAACTATGGCTACACCTTC
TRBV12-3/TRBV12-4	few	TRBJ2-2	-	CASSFSGSPNTGELFF	TGTGCCAGCAGTTTTTCCGGGAGCCCCAACACCGGGGAGCTGTTTTTT
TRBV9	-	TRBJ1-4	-	CASSVSAVGEKLFF	TGTGCCAGCAGCGTGTCGGCCGTGGGTGAAAAACTGTTTTTT
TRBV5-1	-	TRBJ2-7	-	CASSLEVLGILNF	TGCGCCAGCAGCTTGGAGGTGCTCGGGATTTTAAACTTC
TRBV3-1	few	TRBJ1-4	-	CASSRSPSLEKLFF	TGTGCCAGCAGCCGCAGCCCTAGTTTAGAAAAACTGTTTTTT
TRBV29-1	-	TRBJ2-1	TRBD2	CSVERKLAEPNEQFF	TGCAGCGTTGAAAGGAAGCTAGCGGAGCCCAATGAGCAGTTCTTC
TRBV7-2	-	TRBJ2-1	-	CASSFTGTNSYNEQFF	TGTGCCAGCAGCTTCACCGGGACCAACTCCTACAATGAGCAGTTCTTC
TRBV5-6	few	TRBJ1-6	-	CASSSPGVGFLGEALHF	TGTGCCAGCAGCTCCCCGGGGGTAGGGTTCCTCGGTGAAGCCCTCCACTTT
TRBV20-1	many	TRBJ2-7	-	CSAPLPGAGEQYF	TGCAGTGCTCCTCTGCCGGGGGCTGGCGAGCAGTACTTC
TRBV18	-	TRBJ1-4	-	CASSPPVRGIIEKLFF	TGTGCCAGCTCACCACCGGTTAGGGGAATCATAGAAAAACTGTTTTTT
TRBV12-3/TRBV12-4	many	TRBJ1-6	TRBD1	CASSSRDRDSPLHF	TGTGCCAGCAGTTCCCGGGACAGGGATTCACCCCTCCACTTT
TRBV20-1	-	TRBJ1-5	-	CSASVGQPQHF	TGCAGTGCTAGTGTGGGTCAGCCCCAGCATTTT
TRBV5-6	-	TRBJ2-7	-	CASSLGGLHSSYEQYF	TGTGCCAGCAGCTTGGGGGGACTCCACAGCTCCTACGAGCAGTACTTC
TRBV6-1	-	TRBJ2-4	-	CASSHPKNIQYF	TGTGCCAGTTCCCATCCCAAAAACATTCAGTACTTC
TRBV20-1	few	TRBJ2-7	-	CSARVRVVGEQYF	TGCAGTGCTAGAGTTCGAGTAGTGGGCGAGCAGTACTTC
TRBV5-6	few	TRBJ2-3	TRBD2	CASSLTSGVRSDTQYF	TGTGCCAGCAGCTTAACGAGCGGGGTGAGGTCAGATACGCAGTATTTT
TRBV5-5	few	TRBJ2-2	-	CASSLGRNPVTGELFF	TGTGCCAGCAGCTTGGGGAGGAATCCTGTTACCGGGGAGCTGTTTTTT
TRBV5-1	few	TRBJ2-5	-	CASSLGPNQETQYF	TGCGCCAGCAGCTTGGGGCCGAACCAAGAGACCCAGTACTTC
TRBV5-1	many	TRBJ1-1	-	CASSKIRGTEAFF	TGCGCCAGCAGCAAGATTAGGGGAACTGAAGCTTTCTTT
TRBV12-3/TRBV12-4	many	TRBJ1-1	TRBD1	CASSFGKQGAEAFF	TGTGCCAGCAGTTTTGGCAAACAGGGGGCTGAAGCTTTCTTT
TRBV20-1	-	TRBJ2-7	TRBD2	CSANIPGTGGISSYEQYF	TGCAGTGCAAATATACCAGGAACGGGGGGGATAAGCTCCTACGAGCAGTACTTC
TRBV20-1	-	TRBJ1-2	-	CSAGQGIGYGYTF	TGCAGTGCTGGGCAGGGAATAGGGTATGGCTACACCTTC
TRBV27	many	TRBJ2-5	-	CASSPRRGETQYF	TGTGCCAGCAGTCCAAGACGGGGGGAGACCCAGTACTTC
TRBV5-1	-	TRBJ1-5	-	CASSLVPGNQPQHF	TGCGCCAGCAGCTTGGTTCCAGGGAATCAGCCCCAGCATTTT
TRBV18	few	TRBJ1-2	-	CASSPEGLYGYTF	TGTGCCAGCTCACCGGAGGGCCTCTATGGCTACACCTTC
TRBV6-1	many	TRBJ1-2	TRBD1	CASRQGAGYGYTF	TGTGCCAGCAGACAGGGGGCTGGATATGGCTACACCTTC
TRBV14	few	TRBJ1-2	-	CASSQIGGGYTF	TGTGCCAGCAGCCAAATAGGGGGTGGCTACACCTTC
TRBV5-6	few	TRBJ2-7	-	CASSSPGFLPYEQYF	TGTGCCAGCAGCTCTCCGGGTTTTCTTCCCTACGAGCAGTACTTC
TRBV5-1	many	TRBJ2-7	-	CASSAGVYEQYF	TGCGCCAGCAGCGCCGGGGTCTACGAGCAGTACTTC
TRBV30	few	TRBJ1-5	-	CAWSVGGKEPQHF	TGTGCCTGGAGTGTAGGAGGGAAGGAGCCCCAGCATTTT
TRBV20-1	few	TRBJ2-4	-	CSASGGLLRGVTDIQYF	TGCAGTGCTAGTGGCGGACTACTTCGTGGAGTCACGGACATTCAGTACTTC
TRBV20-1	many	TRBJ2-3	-	CSANVDTDTQYF	TGCAGTGCTAATGTTGACACAGATACGCAGTATTTT
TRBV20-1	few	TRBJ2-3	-	CSADAAGLPGPDTQYF	TGCAGTGCTGACGCGGCGGGCCTCCCTGGCCCAGATACGCAGTATTTT
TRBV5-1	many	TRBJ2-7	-	CASSLVTESYEQYF	TGCGCCAGCAGCTTGGTGACCGAATCCTACGAGCAGTACTTC
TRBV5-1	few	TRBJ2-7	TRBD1	CASSLAWTGGLSYEQYF	TGCGCCAGCAGCTTGGCCTGGACAGGGGGCTTATCCTACGAGCAGTACTTC